The clone carrying this TCR beta chain was seen ten or more times. There are 13 residues in the CDR3. Trimming stripped 5 bases from V and 3 bases from J, with 11 bases between. The V gene's germline CDR1 is SGHTA and CDR2 FQGNSA. This record belongs to a study of spatial heterogeneity in lung cancer. TCRdb analysed the 5' RACE reads with MiXCR anew, one entry per CDR3 protein. Of about 15,000 distinct CDR3 sequences listed, 10% to 11% are singletons. As to time point: sample taken at primary tumor resection. Unsorted whole RNA from tumor, nontumor lung or frozen PBMC underwent sequencing. The sample here was PBMCs, taken at surgery. This chain connects TRBV7-2 to TRBJ2-7, with D possibly TRBD2 on 5 matching bases. This TCR derives from a female donor with early-stage non-small cell lung cancer. The CDR3 nucleotides read TGTGCCAGCAGCCCCTTACGGGGCTACGAGCAGTACTTC. Translation: CASSPLRGYEQYF.